This is a list of T cell receptor beta chains from one sample in a study of blood T cell repertoires in COVID-19. Produced via immunoSEQ multiplex PCR; TCRdb's table is partial and in-frame only. The data hold a few hundred thousand clones, with around 85% observed a single time. The sequenced sample consisted of PBMCs or T cells enriched from blood (not recorded which). Receptor source: a woman in her forties or fifties in a cohort exposed to, infected with or recovered from COVID-19 (not recorded which). Both conserved end residues are part of each CDR3. A D gene is named only where the DNA matches it firmly. Clone size is stated in some rows and not others, as once, few, many or a class when expanded.

j_call clone_size v_call d_call cdr3_nt cdr3_aa
TRBJ2-5 NA TRBV14 TRBD1 TGTGCCAGCAGCCGAGGGGGCGCGGGTGGAGAGACCCAGTACTTC CASSRGGAGGETQYF
TRBJ1-5 NA TRBV4-3 NA TGCGCCAGCAGCCAAGATCTCTCGTCGGGGCCCCAGCATTTT CASSQDLSSGPQHF
TRBJ2-1 NA TRBV7-9 TRBD1 TGTGCCAGCAGCTACAAGAGGGCAAGGGACAGGGTGAGCAATGAGCAGTTCTTC CASSYKRARDRVSNEQFF
TRBJ2-5 NA TRBV12-5 TRBD1 TGTGCTAGTGGTTTGTCAGGGGGAGAGACCCAGTACTTC CASGLSGGETQYF
TRBJ1-3 NA TRBV2 TRBD1 TGTGCCAGCAGACAGGGGGTAGTAAGTGGAAACACCATATATTTT CASRQGVVSGNTIYF
TRBJ2-1 NA TRBV11-2 TRBD1 TGTGCCAGCAGCACAGACAGGGGGTCCTACAATGAGCAGTTCTTC CASSTDRGSYNEQFF
TRBJ2-2 NA TRBV2 TRBD2 TGTGCCAGCAGTCCGCGGCAGGGCGGGGGAAACACCGGGGAGCTGTTTTTT CASSPRQGGGNTGELFF
TRBJ2-7 NA TRBV5-1 NA TGCGCCAGCAGCTTCCAGGATTCCAAATACGAGCAGTACTTC CASSFQDSKYEQYF
TRBJ2-3 NA TRBV14 TRBD1 TGTGCCAGCAGTCCAAGAATCAGGGGGCGGAGGACAGATACGCAGTATTTT CASSPRIRGRRTDTQYF
TRBJ2-7 NA TRBV10-3 NA TGTGCCATCAGTGAGTCCGCCGACAACTCCTACGAGCAGTACTTC CAISESADNSYEQYF
TRBJ1-1 NA TRBV28 TRBD1 TGTGCCAGCCGACAGGGTAACACTGAAGCTTTCTTT CASRQGNTEAFF
TRBJ2-5 NA TRBV12-3/TRBV12-4 TRBD2 TGTGCCAGCAACTCCCTCGGGGGGGAGACCCAGTACTTC CASNSLGGETQYF
TRBJ2-1 once TRBV29-1 NA TGCAGCGCGGGGCAGGGGGGCTACAATGAGCAGTTCTTC CSAGQGGYNEQFF
TRBJ1-6 NA TRBV10-1 TRBD1 TGCGCCAGCAGAGAATCCCCGGGACAGGGAGGGCACGACCCCCATTCACCCCTCCACTTT CASRESPGQGGHDPHSPLHF
TRBJ2-1 NA TRBV20-1 TRBD2 TGCAGTGCTAGTTATTCCGGGGGGGCTGGTGAGCAGTTCTTC CSASYSGGAGEQFF
TRBJ2-7 NA TRBV6-6 NA TGTGCCAGCAGTCGACAGGATAGCTCCTACGAGCAGTACTTC CASSRQDSSYEQYF
TRBJ2-7 NA TRBV11-2 NA TGTGCCAGCAGCTTAGGGTCAGGGGTATACGAGCAGTACTTC CASSLGSGVYEQYF
TRBJ2-7 NA TRBV7-3 TRBD1 TGTGCCAGCAGCTCACCGGGACAGACCTACGAGCAGTACTTC CASSSPGQTYEQYF
TRBJ1-1 NA TRBV25-1 TRBD1 TGTGGGGCGACAGGGTGGACACGTGGAGACACTGAAGCTTTCTTT CGATGWTRGDTEAFF
TRBJ1-2 NA TRBV9 TRBD1 TGTGCCAGCAGCGTAGAACCGACAGGGGTTCGTTATGGCTACACCTTC CASSVEPTGVRYGYTF
TRBJ1-2 NA TRBV13 NA TGTGCCAGCAGCCCCGGGACGGCGGGGAGCTACACCTTC CASSPGTAGSYTF
TRBJ2-3 once TRBV29-1 TRBD2 TGCAGCGTTGAAGATACTAGCGATAGCACAGATACGCAGTATTTT CSVEDTSDSTDTQYF
TRBJ1-2 NA TRBV9 NA TGTGCCAGCAGCGGACCCAGGGCTTTTAACTATGGCTACACCTTC CASSGPRAFNYGYTF
TRBJ2-1 NA TRBV6-2/TRBV6-3 NA TGTGCCAGCAGTTACTCGACTTTAATCCGTCTTCAGTTCTTC CASSYSTLIRLQFF
TRBJ2-2 NA TRBV6-2/TRBV6-3 TRBD1 TGTGCCAGCAGTCTCAGGACAGGGTGGGCCGGGGAGCTGTTTTTT CASSLRTGWAGELFF
TRBJ2-7 once TRBV12-3/TRBV12-4 NA TGTGCCAGCAGTTTATCGGGGGTGTACGAGCAGTACTTC CASSLSGVYEQYF
TRBJ1-1 NA TRBV7-2 NA TGTGCCAGCAGCTTAAGGGGAGGGCGGGGTGGCACTGAAGCTTTCTTT CASSLRGGRGGTEAFF
TRBJ1-2 NA TRBV7-9 NA TGTGCCAGCAGCCAAACGGACACGAACTATGGCTACACCTTC CASSQTDTNYGYTF
TRBJ1-2 NA TRBV3-1/TRBV3-2 TRBD1 TGTGCCAGCAGCCCCAGTTGGGACAGCACTCTACAAGGGGGCTACACCTTC CASSPSWDSTLQGGYTF
TRBJ1-1 few TRBV18 NA TGTGCCAGCTCACCTACAGGGGAAGCTTTCTTT CASSPTGEAFF
TRBJ2-7 few TRBV6-1 TRBD1 TGTGCCAGCAGTGGGGTCGACCCGGGGACAGGGAGCTCCTACGAGCAGTACTTC CASSGVDPGTGSSYEQYF
TRBJ1-2 NA TRBV12-3/TRBV12-4 TRBD1 TGTGCCAGCTCGACAGGGATCGGCTACACCTTC CASSTGIGYTF
TRBJ2-1 NA TRBV5-4 TRBD1 TGTGCCAGCAGCTTGTCGGGGACAGGGGTTTACAATGAGCAGTTCTTC CASSLSGTGVYNEQFF
TRBJ2-5 NA TRBV11-3 NA TGTGCCAGCAGCTTAGCTCCGACAGCACAAGAGACCCAGTACTTC CASSLAPTAQETQYF
TRBJ2-2 NA TRBV7-8 TRBD2 TGTGCCAGCAGCTTAGTAGCGGGGGGTACCGGGGAGCTGTTTTTT CASSLVAGGTGELFF
TRBJ1-5 NA TRBV19 TRBD1 TGTGCCAGTATCCCGGACAGGGCAAGCAATCAGCCCCAGCATTTT CASIPDRASNQPQHF
TRBJ1-6 NA TRBV4-3 NA TGCGCCAGCAGCCAAGACCGAATTGGGAGTTCCTATAATTCACCCCTCCACTTT CASSQDRIGSSYNSPLHF
TRBJ1-3 NA TRBV29-1 TRBD1 TGCAGCGTTGGACAGGGGGAAAGCACCATATATTTT CSVGQGESTIYF
TRBJ1-1 NA TRBV5-6 NA TGTGCCAGCAGCTATTCGTTCGGGGGCACTGAAGCTTTCTTT CASSYSFGGTEAFF
TRBJ2-6 NA TRBV7-8 TRBD1 TGTGCCAGCAGCCCGGACAGGGGGCGTCTAATTACCGGGGCCAACGTCCTGACTTTC CASSPDRGRLITGANVLTF
TRBJ1-5 NA TRBV29-1 TRBD1 TGCAGCGTTACCGGACAGGGCAATCAGCCCCAGCATTTT CSVTGQGNQPQHF